This T cell receptor (beta chain) originates from a study of cytomegalovirus exposure and HLA in healthy donors. Turning to the study itself: Falling in the Caucasian-associated ancestry cluster were roughly 80% of 300 to 500 genotyped donors.

As for the donors, each was a healthy bone marrow donor. Broader study findings: The authors judged a highly shared variant cluster likely a sequencing artifact. The classifier reportedly diagnosed cytomegalovirus status with high sensitivity and specificity.

Comments on this clone: Its antigen is not known.

The ends were cut back, 0 bases at V and 0 bases at J, with 12 bases in the middle. The length of the CDR3 is 18 residues. CDR1 MGHDK and CDR2 SYGVNS come from the germline V gene. It was with 60 Vbeta and 13 Jbeta primers that the PCR ran. The assay was immunoSEQ multiplex PCR, and TCRdb's table has in-frame clones only and misses some. The table lists 150,000 to 200,000 clones, around 65% of them singletons, with less than 3% in the top ten. The receptor was derived from a woman aged 40 to 55 in good health and CMV-seropositive. Sequencing was carried out using PBMCs. This chain connects TRBV25-1 to TRBJ2-6; D gene ambiguous. The CDR3 nucleotides are TGTGCCAGCAGTGAATACCCCTCGGTTGGCTCTGGGGCCAACGTCCTGACTTTC. Encoded protein: CASSEYPSVGSGANVLTF.